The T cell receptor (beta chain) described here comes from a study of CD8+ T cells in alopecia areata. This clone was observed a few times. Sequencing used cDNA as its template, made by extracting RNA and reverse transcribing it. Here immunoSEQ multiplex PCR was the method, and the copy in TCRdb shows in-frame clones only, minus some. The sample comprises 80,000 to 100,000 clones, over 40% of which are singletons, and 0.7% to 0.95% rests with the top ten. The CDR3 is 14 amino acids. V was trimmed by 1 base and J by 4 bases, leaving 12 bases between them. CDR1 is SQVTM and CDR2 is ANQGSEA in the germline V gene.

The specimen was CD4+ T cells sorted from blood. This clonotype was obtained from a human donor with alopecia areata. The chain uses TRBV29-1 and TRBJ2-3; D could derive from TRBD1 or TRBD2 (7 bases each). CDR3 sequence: CSVEGEGASDTQYF. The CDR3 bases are TGCAGCGTTGAAGGGGAGGGGGCCTCAGATACGCAGTATTTT.